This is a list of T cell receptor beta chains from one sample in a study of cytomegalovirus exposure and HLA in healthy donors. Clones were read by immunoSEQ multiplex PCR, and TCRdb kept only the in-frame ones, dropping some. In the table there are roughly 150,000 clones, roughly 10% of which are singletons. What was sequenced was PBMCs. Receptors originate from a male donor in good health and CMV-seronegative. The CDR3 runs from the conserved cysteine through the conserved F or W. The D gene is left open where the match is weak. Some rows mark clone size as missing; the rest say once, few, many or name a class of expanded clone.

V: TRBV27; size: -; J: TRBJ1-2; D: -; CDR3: CASSTTGRGGYGYTF; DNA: TGTGCCAGCAGCACCACAGGGCGAGGCGGCTATGGCTACACCTTC
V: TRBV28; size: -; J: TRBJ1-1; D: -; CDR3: CASSFEEGSWNTEAFF; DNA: TGTGCCAGCAGTTTTGAGGAGGGCAGTTGGAACACTGAAGCTTTCTTT
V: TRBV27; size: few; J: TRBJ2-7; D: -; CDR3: CASSLSRGANYEQYF; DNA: TGTGCCAGCAGTTTATCAAGGGGCGCCAACTACGAGCAGTACTTC
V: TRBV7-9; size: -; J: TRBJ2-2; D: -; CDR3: CASSPWTSTGELFF; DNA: TGTGCCAGCAGCCCTTGGACATCGACCGGGGAGCTGTTTTTT
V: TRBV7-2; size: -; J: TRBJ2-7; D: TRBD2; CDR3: CASSLVTGREGYEQYF; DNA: TGTGCCAGCAGCTTAGTAACGGGGCGGGAGGGGTACGAGCAGTACTTC
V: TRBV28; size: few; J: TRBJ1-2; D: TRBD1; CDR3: CASSLTGGIVYGYTF; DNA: TGTGCCAGCAGTTTAACAGGGGGCATAGTCTATGGCTACACCTTC
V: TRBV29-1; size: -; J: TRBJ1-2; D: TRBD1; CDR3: CSVEDLGDRGLMVYGYTF; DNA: TGCAGCGTTGAAGATTTAGGGGACAGGGGGTTGATGGTCTATGGCTACACCTTC
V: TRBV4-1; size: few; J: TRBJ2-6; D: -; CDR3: CASSYELTEAGANVLTF; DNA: TGCGCCAGCAGCTACGAATTGACAGAGGCTGGGGCCAACGTCCTGACTTTC
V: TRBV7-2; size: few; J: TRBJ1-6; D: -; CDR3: CASTSWGGRYNSPLHF; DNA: TGTGCCAGCACCTCGTGGGGGGGGAGATATAATTCACCCCTCCACTTT
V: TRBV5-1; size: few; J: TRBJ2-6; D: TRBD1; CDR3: CASSPGTAGANVLTF; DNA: TGCGCCAGCAGCCCTGGGACAGCTGGGGCCAACGTCCTGACTTTC
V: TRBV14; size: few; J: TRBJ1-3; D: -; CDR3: CASSSIGNTIYF; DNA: TGTGCCAGCTCCTCTATTGGAAACACCATATATTTT
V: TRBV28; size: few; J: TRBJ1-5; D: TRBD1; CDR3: CASSLSYQGAQPQHF; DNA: TGTGCCAGCAGTTTATCGTATCAGGGGGCCCAGCCCCAGCATTTT
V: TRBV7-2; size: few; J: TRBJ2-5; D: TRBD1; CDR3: CASSFTSDRTIHF; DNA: TGTGCCAGCAGCTTTACATCGGACAGGACGATCCACTTC
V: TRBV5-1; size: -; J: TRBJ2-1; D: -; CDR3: CASSLSSRYYNEQFF; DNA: TGCGCCAGCAGCTTGAGTAGCAGATACTACAATGAGCAGTTCTTC
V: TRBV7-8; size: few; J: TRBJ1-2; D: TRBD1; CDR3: CASSLGPGGAYYGYTF; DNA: TGTGCCAGCAGCTTAGGTCCAGGGGGTGCTTACTATGGCTACACCTTC
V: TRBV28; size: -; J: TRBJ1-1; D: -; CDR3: CASIPGKNTEAFF; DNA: TGTGCCAGCATTCCAGGGAAGAACACTGAAGCTTTCTTT
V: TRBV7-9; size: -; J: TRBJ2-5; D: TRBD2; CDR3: CASSPPTSGQETQYF; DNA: TGTGCCAGCAGCCCCCCGACTAGCGGGCAAGAGACCCAGTACTTC
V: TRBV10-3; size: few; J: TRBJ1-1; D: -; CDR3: CAISETGMNTEAFF; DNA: TGTGCCATCAGTGAGACAGGGATGAACACTGAAGCTTTCTTT
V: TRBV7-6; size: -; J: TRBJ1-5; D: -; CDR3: CASSLEVWRAKQPQHF; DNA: TGTGCCAGCAGCTTAGAGGTCTGGCGGGCAAAACAGCCCCAGCATTTT
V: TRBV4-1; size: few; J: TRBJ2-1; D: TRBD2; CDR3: CASSQVSGTSGRVGSYNEQFF; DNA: TGCGCCAGCAGCCAAGTTTCCGGGACTAGCGGGAGGGTCGGCTCCTACAATGAGCAGTTCTTC
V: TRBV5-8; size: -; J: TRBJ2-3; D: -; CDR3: CASSPASYYTDTQYF; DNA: TGTGCCAGCAGCCCCGCTAGCTATTACACAGATACGCAGTATTTT
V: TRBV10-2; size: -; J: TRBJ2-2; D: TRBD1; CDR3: CASSESSQGAGELFF; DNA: TGCGCCAGCAGTGAGTCTAGTCAGGGGGCCGGGGAGCTGTTTTTT
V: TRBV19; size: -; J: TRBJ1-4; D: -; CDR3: CASSINRVTNEKLFF; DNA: TGTGCCAGTAGTATAAACAGGGTAACTAATGAAAAACTGTTTTTT
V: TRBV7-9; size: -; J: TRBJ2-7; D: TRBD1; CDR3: CASSSGSGQAHSYEQYF; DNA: TGTGCCAGCAGCTCCGGATCGGGACAGGCACACTCCTACGAGCAGTACTTC
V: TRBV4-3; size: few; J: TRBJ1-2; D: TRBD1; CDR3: CASSPWDRGLGGYTF; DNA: TGCGCCAGCAGCCCCTGGGACAGGGGGCTGGGAGGCTACACCTTC
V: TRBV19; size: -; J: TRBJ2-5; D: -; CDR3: CASSTAGGSQETQYF; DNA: TGTGCCAGTAGTACAGCTGGGGGGTCCCAAGAGACCCAGTACTTC
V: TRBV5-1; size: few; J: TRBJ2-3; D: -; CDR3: CASSLLEQTTDTQYF; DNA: TGCGCCAGCAGCTTGTTGGAGCAAACCACAGATACGCAGTATTTT
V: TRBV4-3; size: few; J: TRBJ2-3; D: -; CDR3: CASSQAASAMVDTQYF; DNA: TGCGCCAGCAGCCAAGCTGCTAGCGCCATGGTAGATACGCAGTATTTT